Listed here are 3 T cell receptor beta chains from one sample, sequenced in a study of ipilimumab plus nivolumab after autologous stem cell transplantation. Profiled with immunoSEQ multiplex PCR; TCRdb holds only in-frame clones, not every one. The sample includes 20,000 to 25,000 clones, roughly 80% of them seen just once. The input for sequencing was PBMCs, taken in a trial of ipilimumab plus nivolumab as post-transplant consolidation. Receptor source: a male donor with diffuse large B-cell lymphoma.

This clone was seen only once. This sequence joins TRBV11-2 and TRBJ1-2; TRBD1 is a possible D gene (6 bases). Germline V lookup: CDR1 SGHAT, CDR2 FQNNGV. Trimming cost V 3 bases and J 6 bases, with 14 bases left between them. The CDR3 covers 14 residues. Written as DNA, the CDR3 is TGTGCCAGCAGCTTGGGGTGGACAGAAGATGGCTACACCTTC. Translating gives CASSLGWTEDGYTF.

The rearrangement joins TRBV19 to TRBJ1-1; D is unresolved. V was pared by 7 bases and J by 10 bases, with 13 bases between. The CDR3 runs 11 residues. CDR1 and CDR2 (germline): LNHDA, SQIVND (reference sequence). The CDR3 loop reads CASTMGVAAFF. DNA of the CDR3: TGTGCCAGTACCATGGGAGTCGCAGCTTTCTTT.

The chain recombines TRBV29-1 with TRBJ1-1; D is possibly TRBD1 (6 bases). The V end lost 2 bases, the J end lost 1 base, and 17 bases lay between the germline ends. Germline values: CDR1 SQVTM, CDR2 ANQGSEA. The CDR3 consists of 16 residues. The CDR3 reads CSVEFGGGRANTEAFF. In DNA form, the CDR3 reads TGCAGCGTTGAATTCGGAGGGGGACGGGCGAACACTGAAGCTTTCTTT.